This T cell receptor (beta chain) derives from a study of identical twins. Findings and caveats of the study: Its conclusions, products of cross-sectional statistical analysis, did not come from following the same donors.

The CDR3 is 15 residues long. Per germline, CDR1 SGHDT and CDR2 YYEEEE. The V gene end was trimmed by 6 bases and the J gene end by 5 bases; junction bases not matched to a gene: 8. Of note for this clonotype: Its antigen remains unknown.

After template switching added a universal primer site, the resulting cDNA carried unique molecular identifiers. TCRdb called the 5' RACE reads again in MiXCR, with one record for every CDR3 protein. This repertoire shows 700,000 to 950,000 distinct CDR3 sequences, 9% to 15% found once; its top ten account for about 1.5%. These data are also associated with another study on yellow fever vaccine responses in identical twins. Per that paper: On the reported evidence, twins' vaccine T cell responses seemed partly convergent and partly personalized.

Sample: PBMCs. V gene TRBV5-6 combines with J gene TRBJ2-2, with 9 bases identical to TRBD2. The source of this sequence is a woman under 30 in good health. The CDR3 region has the DNA TGTGCCAGCATTTTGCTAGCGGGAAAAACCGGGGAGCTGTTTTTT. Amino acid sequence: CASILLAGKTGELFF.